What follows are 15 T cell receptor beta chains derived from one specimen sequenced in a study of CD8+CD57+ T cells in acquired aplastic anemia (dated by TCRdb to between 2017 and 2018). The patients picked for sequencing were ones in whom flow cytometry had shown an expansion of CD8+CD57+ cells. The instrument given in TCRdb is Illumina HiSeq 2000. Genomic DNA served as template for TCR beta VDJ combination and CDR3 sequence profiling. The raw public reads went through TCRdb reprocessing: fastp at Q25, MiXCR clone calling, in-frame beta chains kept. Duplicate CDR3 protein sequences are folded into a single record with the most common DNA and genes. Here the sample has around 190,000 distinct CDR3 sequences; about 44% occur a single time. 10% to 15% of the sample is in the top ten clones. Sequenced: sorted CD4+, CD8+, or CD8+CD57+ T cells (not recorded which) from PBMCs. These TCRs come from a human donor with aplastic anemia.

In this sample, this clonotype turned up many times. This chain links TRBV5-1 with TRBJ2-1; TRBD2 matches 9 bases. V shed 1 base, J shed 9 bases, and the junction held 8 bases outside the gene matches. The germline V gene encodes CDR1 SGHRS and CDR2 YFSETQ. The CDR3 is 15 amino acids. The CDR3 loop reads CASSLRLAGSGEQFF. The CDR3 nucleotides read TGCGCCAGCAGCTTGAGGCTAGCGGGAAGCGGTGAGCAGTTCTTC.

This clonotype has just a few counts. V and J are TRBV9 and TRBJ2-5; 14 bases map to TRBD2. This CDR3 has 17 amino acids. Trimming at V came to 3 bases and at J to 4 bases, leaving 8 bases not matched to a gene. CDR1 SGDLS and CDR2 YYNGEE come from the germline V gene. In DNA, the CDR3 is TGTGCCAGCAGCGGGGGGACTAGCGGGAGTGGGTTAGAGACCCAGTACTTC. Protein: CASSGGTSGSGLETQYF.

The chain is built from TRBV12-3 or TRBV12-4 and TRBJ2-7, with TRBD1 identical over 8 bases. V was clipped by 2 bases and J by 5 bases; unmatched bases: 5. This CDR3 is built from 14 residues. The CDR3 bases are TGTGCCAGCAGTTTATCGGACAGGGTCGACGAGCAGTACTTC. Translating it yields CASSLSDRVDEQYF.

V and J are TRBV15 and TRBJ1-6; the D gene is possibly TRBD1 (6 bases). Trimming left V 6 bases short and J 3 bases short, with 6 bases between. Germline CDR1 is LNHNV and CDR2 is YYDKDF (reference sequence). This CDR3 is built from 13 residues. Written as DNA, the CDR3 is TGTGCCACCAGGGACAGCTATAATTCACCCCTCCACTTT. This codes for CATRDSYNSPLHF. The whole variable domain, remainder taken from reference TRBV15 and TRBJ1-6, is DAMVIQNPRYQVTQFGKPVTLSCSQTLNHNVMYWYQQKSSQAPKLLFHYYDKDFNNEADTPDNFQSRRPNTSFCFLDIRSPGLGDTAMYLCATRDSYNSPLHFGNGTRLTVT.

The chain is built from TRBV20-1 and TRBJ2-1; 10 nucleotides align to TRBD2. The V gene end was trimmed by 6 bases and the J gene end by 6 bases; junction bases not matched to a gene: 11. The germline gives CDR1 DFQATT, CDR2 SNEGSKA (reference sequence). The CDR3 totals 15 residues. CDR3 sequence (DNA): TGCAGTGCCAGTGGGGAGCGGGAGGGACGCAATGAGCAGTTCTTC. Amino acids: CSASGEREGRNEQFF.

Details on this clonotype: Possible read error: a much larger clone is one base away. The chain carries TRBV5-4 and TRBJ1-2, with 8 nucleotides matching TRBD1. Germline CDR1 SGHNT, CDR2 YYREEE (reference sequence). The CDR3 runs 16 residues. In nucleotides, the CDR3 is TGTGCCAGCAGCTTGGGAGGACAGGGAGCCAACTATGTCTACACCTTC. This sequence encodes CASSLGGQGANYVYTF. Variable domain in full (rest from reference TRBV5-4 and TRBJ1-2): ETGVTQSPTHLIKTRGQQVTLRCSSQSGHNTVSWYQQALGQGPQFIFQYYREEENGRGNFPPRFSGLQFPNYSSELNVNALELDDSALYLCASSLGGQGANYVYTFGSGTRLTVV.

The chain employs TRBV6-1 and TRBJ2-6; D could derive from TRBD1 or TRBD2 (5 bases each). The germline CDR1 and CDR2 sequences are MNHNS and SASEGT. The CDR3 length is 15 residues. V was clipped by 7 bases and J by 0 bases, with 10 bases between them. CDR3 DNA: TGTGCCAGCAATGAGGGGAACTCTGGGGCCAACGTCCTGACTTTC. It yields the protein CASNEGNSGANVLTF.

This clonotype has a count of ten or more. V and J are TRBV10-1 and TRBJ1-3; D unresolved. V was trimmed by 6 bases and J by 1 base, leaving 13 bases between them. The CDR3 loop spans 15 amino acids. CDR1 is WNHNN, CDR2 SYGVQD, per germline (reference sequence). Written as DNA, the CDR3 is TGCGCCAGCAGGCAGCAGGAGGTATCTGGAAACACCATATATTTT. Amino acids: CASRQQEVSGNTIYF.

V is TRBV28 and J is TRBJ1-5, with D possibly being TRBD1 (6 bases). The germline CDR1 and CDR2 sequences are MDHEN and SYDVKM. The CDR3 runs 15 residues. V was clipped by 3 bases and J by 7 bases, with 16 bases between them. The CDR3 DNA reads TGTGCCAGCAGTTTGGGTCGGAGGGGGGAACAGCCCCAGCATTTT. It specifies CASSLGRRGEQPQHF.

Points on this clonotype: This could be a read error, since a much larger clone is one nucleotide away. The gene calls are TRBV12-3 or TRBV12-4 and TRBJ2-3; 13 bases agree with TRBD2. CDR3 length: 16 residues. Trimming took 8 bases from V and 6 from J; bases not matched to a gene: 11. The DNA for the CDR3 is TGTGCCAGCGGTTCGGGACTAGCGGGGCCGGGGGATACGCAGTATTTT. Amino acids: CASGSGLAGPGDTQYF.

This clonotype was recorded a few times. At one end the junction does not follow the germline gene, possibly because of a read error. The J gene is TRBJ2-7, the V gene TRBV7-2, with D perhaps TRBD2 (5 bases). The CDR3 is made up of 15 amino acids. Germline V gene data show CDR1 as SGHTA and CDR2 as FQGNSA. The chain's CDR3 is CASSIAATGSYEQYF. For the CDR3, the DNA is TGTGCCAGCAGCATAGCAGCGACGGGGTCCTACGAGCAGTACTTC.

This clonotype has a single count. The V call is TRBV2, the J call TRBJ1-4, with D hard to call. The V end lost 4 bases, the J end lost 8 bases, and 11 bases lay between the germline ends. CDR3 length: 13 amino acids. The germline CDR1 and CDR2 sequences are SNHLY and FYNNEI. The CDR3 sequence: CASSGYTTEKLFF. In DNA form, the CDR3 reads TGTGCCAGCAGTGGCTACACGACCGAAAAACTGTTTTTT.

This chain links TRBV2 with TRBJ2-1, with D tentatively TRBD2 (5 bases). V was cut by 8 bases and J by 4 bases, with 15 bases left in between. Germline CDR1 is SNHLY and CDR2 is FYNNEI. The CDR3 contains 14 residues. CDR3 DNA sequence: TGTGCCAGCTCACCGCGGGTAGGATACAATGAGCAGTTCTTC. It codes for CASSPRVGYNEQFF.

J is TRBJ1-1 and V is TRBV5-5, with no clear D. The germline V and J ends were trimmed by 2 bases and 3 bases, with 8 bases remaining between them. Germline V gene sequence: CDR1 SGHKS, CDR2 YYEKEE (reference sequence). CDR3 length: 13 amino acids. CDR3 sequence reads: CASSLTRYTEAFF. In DNA, the CDR3 is TGTGCCAGCAGCTTAACCAGGTACACTGAAGCTTTCTTT.

In its sample, this clonotype was seen many times. The rearrangement links TRBV5-1 to TRBJ2-3, with D maybe TRBD2 (5 bases). Trimming stripped 4 bases from V and 1 base from J, with 13 bases between. Germline V gives CDR1 SGHRS, CDR2 YFSETQ. This CDR3 is built from 15 residues. CDR3 DNA: TGCGCCAGCAGCCCGGACGGGGTCGGCACAGATACGCAGTATTTT. It yields the protein CASSPDGVGTDTQYF. The variable domain in full, completed from reference TRBV5-1 and TRBJ2-3, reads KAGVTQTPRYLIKTRGQQVTLSCSPISGHRSVSWYQQTPGQGLQFLFEYFSETQRNKGNFPGRFSGRQFSNSRSEMNVSTLELGDSALYLCASSPDGVGTDTQYFGPGTRLTVL.